This T cell receptor (beta chain) is from a study of T cell repertoires in cytomegalovirus infection. Study in general: Through public TCR beta signatures, both CMV infection and matching HLA type were indicated.

MiXCR, applied by TCRdb to the reads, yields one record per CDR3 protein. The table shows about 770,000 distinct CDR3 sequences, with roughly 28% occurring only once. The V gene end was trimmed by 3 bases and the J gene end by 5 bases; junction bases not matched to a gene: 3. CDR1 and CDR2 (germline): LGHNA, YSLEER. This CDR3 is built from 15 residues. This clonotype has more than one count but fewer than ten. Antigen specificity is unknown. The chain is built from TRBV4-3 and TRBJ1-4, with 10 bases aligning to TRBD1. The sample in question was cultured CD8+ T cells from PBMCs, obtained from culture after CMV antigen stimulation. This TCR came from a human donor in good health (CMV status not recorded). Some clones in this sample may be carry-over from other donors' samples. CDR3 sequence (DNA): TGCGCCAGCAGCCAGTGGGACAGGGGAAATGAAAAACTGTTTTTT. Translated: CASSQWDRGNEKLFF.